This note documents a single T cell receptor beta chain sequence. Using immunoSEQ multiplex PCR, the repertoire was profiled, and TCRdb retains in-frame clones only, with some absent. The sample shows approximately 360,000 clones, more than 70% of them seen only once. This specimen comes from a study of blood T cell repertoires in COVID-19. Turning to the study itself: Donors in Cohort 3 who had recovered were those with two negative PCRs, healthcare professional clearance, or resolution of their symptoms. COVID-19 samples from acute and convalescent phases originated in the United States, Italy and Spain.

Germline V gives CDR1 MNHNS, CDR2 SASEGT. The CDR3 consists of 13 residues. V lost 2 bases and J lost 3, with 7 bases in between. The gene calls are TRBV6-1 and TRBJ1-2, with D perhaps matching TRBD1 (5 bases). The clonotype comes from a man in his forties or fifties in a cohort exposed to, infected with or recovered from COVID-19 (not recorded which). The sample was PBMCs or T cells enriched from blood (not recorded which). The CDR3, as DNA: TGTGCCAGCAGTGAACAGGGCGACTATGGCTACACCTTC. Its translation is CASSEQGDYGYTF.